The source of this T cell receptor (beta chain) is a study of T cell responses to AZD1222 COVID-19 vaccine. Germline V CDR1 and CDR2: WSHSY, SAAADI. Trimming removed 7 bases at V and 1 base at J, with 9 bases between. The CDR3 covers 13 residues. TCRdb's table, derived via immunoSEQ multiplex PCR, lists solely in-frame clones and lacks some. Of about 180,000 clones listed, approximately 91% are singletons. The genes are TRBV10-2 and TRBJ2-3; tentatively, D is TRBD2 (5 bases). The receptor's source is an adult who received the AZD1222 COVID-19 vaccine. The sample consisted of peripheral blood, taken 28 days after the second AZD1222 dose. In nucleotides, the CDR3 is TGCGCCAGCACCCCGGAGGGCACAGATACGCAGTATTTT. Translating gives CASTPEGTDTQYF.